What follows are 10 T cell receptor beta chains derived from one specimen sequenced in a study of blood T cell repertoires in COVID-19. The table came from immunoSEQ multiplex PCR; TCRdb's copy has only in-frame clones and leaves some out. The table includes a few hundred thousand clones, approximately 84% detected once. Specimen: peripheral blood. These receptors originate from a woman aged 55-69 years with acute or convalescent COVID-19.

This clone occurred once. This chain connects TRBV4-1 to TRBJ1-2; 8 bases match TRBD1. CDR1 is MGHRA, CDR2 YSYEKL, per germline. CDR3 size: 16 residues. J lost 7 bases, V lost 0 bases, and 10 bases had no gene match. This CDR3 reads CASSQDTQGARSGYTF. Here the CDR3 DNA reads TGCGCCAGCAGCCAAGATACCCAGGGGGCGCGTTCTGGCTACACCTTC.

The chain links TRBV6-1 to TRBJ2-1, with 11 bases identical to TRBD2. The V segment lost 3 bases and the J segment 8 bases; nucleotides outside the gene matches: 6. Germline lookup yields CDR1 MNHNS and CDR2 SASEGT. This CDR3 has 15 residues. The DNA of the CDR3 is TGTGCCAGCAGTGAGGCCCTAGCGGGGGGCGATGAGCAGTTCTTC. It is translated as CASSEALAGGDEQFF.

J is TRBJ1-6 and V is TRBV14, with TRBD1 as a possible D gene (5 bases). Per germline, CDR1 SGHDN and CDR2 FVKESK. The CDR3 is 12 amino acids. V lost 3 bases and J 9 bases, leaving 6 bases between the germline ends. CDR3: CASSHTGSPLHF. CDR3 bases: TGTGCCAGCAGCCACACAGGTTCACCCCTCCACTTT.

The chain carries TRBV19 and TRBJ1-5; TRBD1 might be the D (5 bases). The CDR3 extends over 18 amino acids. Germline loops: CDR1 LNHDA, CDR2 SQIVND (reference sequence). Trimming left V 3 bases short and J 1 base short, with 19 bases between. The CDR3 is CASSIDQGSAVSNQPQHF. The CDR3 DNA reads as TGTGCCAGTAGTATTGATCAGGGTAGTGCGGTAAGCAATCAGCCCCAGCATTTT.

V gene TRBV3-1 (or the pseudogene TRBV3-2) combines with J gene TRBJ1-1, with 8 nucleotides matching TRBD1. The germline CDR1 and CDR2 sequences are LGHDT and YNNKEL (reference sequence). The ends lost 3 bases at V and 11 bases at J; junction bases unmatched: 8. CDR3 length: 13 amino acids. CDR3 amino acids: CASSHFKDRGAFF. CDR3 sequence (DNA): TGTGCCAGCAGCCATTTTAAAGACAGGGGCGCTTTCTTT.

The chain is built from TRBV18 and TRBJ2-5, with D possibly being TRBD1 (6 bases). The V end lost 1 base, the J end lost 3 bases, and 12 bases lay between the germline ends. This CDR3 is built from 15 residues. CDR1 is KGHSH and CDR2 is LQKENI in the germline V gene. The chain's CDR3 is CASSPRGGREETQYF. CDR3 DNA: TGTGCCAGCTCACCACGAGGGGGTAGGGAAGAGACCCAGTACTTC.

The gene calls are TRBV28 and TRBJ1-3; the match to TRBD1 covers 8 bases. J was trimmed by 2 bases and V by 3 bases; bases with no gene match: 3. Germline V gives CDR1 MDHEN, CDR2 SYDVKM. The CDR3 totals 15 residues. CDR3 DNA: TGTGCCAGCAGTTTTCCGACAGGGGCTGGAAACACCATATATTTT. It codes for CASSFPTGAGNTIYF.

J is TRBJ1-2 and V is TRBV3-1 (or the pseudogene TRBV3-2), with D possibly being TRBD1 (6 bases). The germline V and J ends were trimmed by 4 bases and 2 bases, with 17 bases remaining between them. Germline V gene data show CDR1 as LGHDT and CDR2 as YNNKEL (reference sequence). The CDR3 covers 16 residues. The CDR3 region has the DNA TGTGCCAGCAGCCCCGAAAGCTGGGACAAAAACTATGGCTACACCTTC. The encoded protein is CASSPESWDKNYGYTF.

The CDR3 here is CASSLVSDRVKTGELFF. The CDR3 DNA follows: TGTGCCAGCAGCCTAGTAAGTGACAGGGTGAAAACCGGGGAGCTGTTTTTT. The rearrangement joins TRBV21-1 to TRBJ2-2; TRBD1, as called in the table, went unchecked against the DNA. TRBV21-1 counts as a pseudogene. This CDR3 comprises 17 residues.

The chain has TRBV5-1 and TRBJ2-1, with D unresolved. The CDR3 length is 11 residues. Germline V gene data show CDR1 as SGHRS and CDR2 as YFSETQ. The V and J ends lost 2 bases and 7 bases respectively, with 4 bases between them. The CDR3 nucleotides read TGCGCCAGCAGCTTTTCTAATGAGCAGTTCTTC. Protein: CASSFSNEQFF.